This T cell receptor (beta chain) derives from a study of T cell changes during pregnancy in multiple sclerosis. CDR3 length: 16 residues. V lost 3 bases, J lost 0 bases, and 5 bases stayed unmatched. In germline, CDR1 is MDHEN, CDR2 SYDVKM. Using immunoSEQ multiplex PCR, the repertoire was profiled, and TCRdb retains in-frame clones only, with some absent. The sample consists of 80,000 to 100,000 clones, approximately 93% of them appearing once. This chain uses TRBV28 with TRBJ2-7; TRBD1 matches at 10 bases. The specimen comprised peripheral blood, sampled after pregnancy. The source of this sequence is a female donor with multiple sclerosis, enrolled in a pregnancy study. CDR3 bases: TGTGCCAGCAGTTTCTACCGGGACAGGGGCTCCTACGAGCAGTACTTC. Encoded protein: CASSFYRDRGSYEQYF.